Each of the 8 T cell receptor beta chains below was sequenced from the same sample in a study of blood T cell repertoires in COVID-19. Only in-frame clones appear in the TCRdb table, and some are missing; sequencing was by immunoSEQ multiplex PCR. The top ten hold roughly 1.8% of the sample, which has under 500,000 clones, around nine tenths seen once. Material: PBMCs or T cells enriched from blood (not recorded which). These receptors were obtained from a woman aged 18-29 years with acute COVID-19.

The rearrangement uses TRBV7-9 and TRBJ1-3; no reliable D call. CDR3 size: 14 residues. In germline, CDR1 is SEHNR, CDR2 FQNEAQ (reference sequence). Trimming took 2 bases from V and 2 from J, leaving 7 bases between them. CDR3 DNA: TGTGCCAGCAGCTTATACCAGGCTGGAAACACCATATATTTT. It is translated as CASSLYQAGNTIYF. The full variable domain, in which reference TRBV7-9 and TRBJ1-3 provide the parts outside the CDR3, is DTGVSQNPRHKITKRGQNVTFRCDPISEHNRLYWYRQTLGQGPEFLTYFQNEAQLEKSRLLSDRFSAERPKGSFSTLEIQRTEQGDSAMYLCASSLYQAGNTIYFGEGSWLTVV.

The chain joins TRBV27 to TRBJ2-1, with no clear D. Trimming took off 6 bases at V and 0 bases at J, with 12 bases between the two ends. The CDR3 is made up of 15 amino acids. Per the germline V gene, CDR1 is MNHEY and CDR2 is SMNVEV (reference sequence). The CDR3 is CASRAVRSSYNEQFF. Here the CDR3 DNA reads TGTGCCAGCAGAGCTGTAAGGAGCTCCTACAATGAGCAGTTCTTC.

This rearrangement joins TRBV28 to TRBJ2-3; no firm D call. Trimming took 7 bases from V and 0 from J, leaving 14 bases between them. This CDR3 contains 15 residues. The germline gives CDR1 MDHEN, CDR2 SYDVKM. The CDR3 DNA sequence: TGTGCCAGCATTTCTAGGTTCTCTAGCACAGATACGCAGTATTTT. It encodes CASISRFSSTDTQYF.

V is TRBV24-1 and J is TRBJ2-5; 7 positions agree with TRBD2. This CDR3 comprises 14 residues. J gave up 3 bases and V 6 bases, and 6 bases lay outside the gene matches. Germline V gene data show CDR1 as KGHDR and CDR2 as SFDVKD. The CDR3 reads CATSSWEGKETQYF. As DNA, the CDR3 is TGTGCCACCAGTTCGTGGGAGGGGAAAGAGACCCAGTACTTC.

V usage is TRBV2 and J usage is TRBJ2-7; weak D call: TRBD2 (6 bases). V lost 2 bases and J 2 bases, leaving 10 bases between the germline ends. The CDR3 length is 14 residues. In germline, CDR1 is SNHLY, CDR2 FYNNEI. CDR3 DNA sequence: TGTGCCAGCAGTGAACCCCGGGGGACCTACGAGCAGTACTTC. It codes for CASSEPRGTYEQYF.

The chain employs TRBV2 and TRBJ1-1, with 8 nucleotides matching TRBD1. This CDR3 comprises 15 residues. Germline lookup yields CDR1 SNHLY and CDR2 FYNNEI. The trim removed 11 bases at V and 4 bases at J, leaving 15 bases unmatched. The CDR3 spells CALAGSRTGSTEAFF. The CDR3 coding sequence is TGTGCCTTAGCAGGGTCCAGGACAGGGTCCACTGAAGCTTTCTTT. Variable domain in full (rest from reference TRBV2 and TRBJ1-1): EPEVTQTPSHQVTQMGQEVILRCVPISNHLYFYWYRQILGQKVEFLVSFYNNEISEKSEIFDDQFSVERPDGSNFTLKIRSTKLEDSAMYFCALAGSRTGSTEAFFGQGTRLTVV.

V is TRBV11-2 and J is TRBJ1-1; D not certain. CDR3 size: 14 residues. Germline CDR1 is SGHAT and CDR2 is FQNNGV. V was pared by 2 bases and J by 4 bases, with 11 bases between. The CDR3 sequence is CASSLQDEGTEAFF. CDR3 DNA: TGTGCCAGCAGCTTACAGGATGAGGGCACTGAAGCTTTCTTT.

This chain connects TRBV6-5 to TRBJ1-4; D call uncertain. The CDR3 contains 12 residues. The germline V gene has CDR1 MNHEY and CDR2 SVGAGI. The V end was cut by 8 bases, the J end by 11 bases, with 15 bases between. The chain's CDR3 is CASGTESGKLFF. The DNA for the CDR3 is TGTGCCAGCGGAACAGAATCGGGGAAACTGTTTTTT.